Listed below are T cell receptor beta chains from one sample, sequenced in a study of OX40 agonist ivuxolimab in advanced cancers. Generated by immunoSEQ multiplex PCR, the TCRdb table keeps only in-frame clones and is missing some. There are around 79,000 clones in the sample; 92% occur only once, and approximately 9.3% lies in the top ten. The specimen comprised CD4+ or CD8+ T cells sorted from blood, sampled in a trial of the OX40 agonist ivuxolimab. The source of these receptors is an adult with an advanced solid tumor such as melanoma, head and neck, liver or kidney cancer. The CDR3 runs from the conserved cysteine through the conserved F or W. Fields, in order: clone size, J gene, V gene, D gene, CDR3 protein, CDR3 DNA. D genes are given only for firm matches. The size field is filled for only some rows; it gives once, few, many or a size class.

abundance: -; j_gene: TRBJ1-1; v_gene: TRBV5-1; d_gene: -; CDR3aa: CASSLELPPAEGAFF; CDR3nt: TGCGCCAGCAGCTTGGAATTGCCTCCCGCCGAAGGAGCTTTCTTT
abundance: -; j_gene: TRBJ2-3; v_gene: TRBV13; d_gene: TRBD2; CDR3aa: CASSDSSGGATDTQYF; CDR3nt: TGTGCCAGCAGTGACTCTAGCGGGGGGGCCACAGATACGCAGTATTTT
abundance: -; j_gene: TRBJ2-1; v_gene: TRBV6-6; d_gene: TRBD2; CDR3aa: CASSYWTSGGNEQFF; CDR3nt: TGTGCCAGCAGTTACTGGACTAGCGGGGGCAATGAGCAGTTCTTC
abundance: -; j_gene: TRBJ2-7; v_gene: TRBV7-8; d_gene: -; CDR3aa: CASSLRWGVQDPSYEQYF; CDR3nt: TGTGCCAGCAGCTTAAGGTGGGGTGTGCAGGACCCCTCCTACGAGCAGTACTTC
abundance: many; j_gene: TRBJ2-3; v_gene: TRBV6-4; d_gene: TRBD2; CDR3aa: CASSDSSGGTDTQYF; CDR3nt: TGTGCCAGCAGTGACTCTAGCGGGGGGACAGATACGCAGTATTTT
abundance: -; j_gene: TRBJ2-3; v_gene: TRBV27; d_gene: TRBD2; CDR3aa: CASSTRASGGLHTDTQYF; CDR3nt: TGTGCCAGCAGTACCCGGGCTAGCGGGGGCCTCCACACAGATACGCAGTATTTT
abundance: -; j_gene: TRBJ2-1; v_gene: TRBV18; d_gene: -; CDR3aa: CASSPGRLNEQFF; CDR3nt: TGTGCCAGCTCACCCGGGAGACTAAATGAGCAGTTCTTC
abundance: -; j_gene: TRBJ2-7; v_gene: TRBV6-1; d_gene: -; CDR3aa: CASSEGRSYEQYF; CDR3nt: TGTGCCAGCAGTGAAGGCAGGAGCTACGAGCAGTACTTC
abundance: -; j_gene: TRBJ1-5; v_gene: TRBV4-1; d_gene: TRBD1; CDR3aa: CASSRDRTTGQPQHF; CDR3nt: TGCGCCAGCTCCAGGGACAGGACCACTGGGCAGCCCCAGCATTTT
abundance: -; j_gene: TRBJ2-7; v_gene: TRBV18; d_gene: -; CDR3aa: CASSPDTPYEQYF; CDR3nt: TGTGCCAGCTCACCAGACACCCCCTACGAGCAGTACTTC
abundance: -; j_gene: TRBJ2-3; v_gene: TRBV5-6; d_gene: -; CDR3aa: CASSQTGPDTQYF; CDR3nt: TGTGCCAGCAGCCAAACAGGGCCAGATACGCAGTATTTT
abundance: -; j_gene: TRBJ2-7; v_gene: TRBV7-2; d_gene: TRBD1; CDR3aa: CASSLGGTGPEQYF; CDR3nt: TGTGCCAGCAGCTTAGGGGGGACAGGGCCCGAGCAGTACTTC
abundance: -; j_gene: TRBJ2-1; v_gene: TRBV7-8; d_gene: TRBD2; CDR3aa: CASSRTSGAGNEQFF; CDR3nt: TGTGCCAGCAGCAGGACTAGCGGGGCTGGCAATGAGCAGTTCTTC
abundance: -; j_gene: TRBJ1-2; v_gene: TRBV29-1; d_gene: -; CDR3aa: CSVYTLGVESYGYTF; CDR3nt: TGCAGCGTCTATACGTTAGGGGTCGAAAGCTATGGCTACACCTTC
abundance: -; j_gene: TRBJ1-1; v_gene: TRBV27; d_gene: -; CDR3aa: CASSSPGGTEAFF; CDR3nt: TGTGCCAGCAGTTCCCCCGGAGGGACTGAAGCTTTCTTT
abundance: -; j_gene: TRBJ2-7; v_gene: TRBV27; d_gene: TRBD2; CDR3aa: CASSSLAGTYEQYF; CDR3nt: TGTGCCAGCAGTTCGCTAGCGGGGACCTACGAGCAGTACTTC
abundance: few; j_gene: TRBJ1-2; v_gene: TRBV2; d_gene: TRBD1; CDR3aa: CASGTGVQGYTF; CDR3nt: TGTGCCAGCGGGACAGGGGTTCAGGGCTACACCTTC
abundance: -; j_gene: TRBJ1-1; v_gene: TRBV5-4; d_gene: -; CDR3aa: CASSLWAGNTEAFF; CDR3nt: TGTGCCAGCAGCTTGTGGGCGGGGAACACTGAAGCTTTCTTT
abundance: -; j_gene: TRBJ1-1; v_gene: TRBV6-5; d_gene: -; CDR3aa: CASRTGTEAFF; CDR3nt: TGTGCCAGCAGAACCGGGACTGAAGCTTTCTTT
abundance: -; j_gene: TRBJ1-2; v_gene: TRBV29-1; d_gene: -; CDR3aa: CSVEHRDIYYGYTF; CDR3nt: TGCAGCGTTGAGCACCGGGACATTTACTATGGCTACACCTTC
abundance: once; j_gene: TRBJ2-1; v_gene: TRBV11-1; d_gene: -; CDR3aa: CASSSPRTIHNEQFF; CDR3nt: TGTGCCAGCAGCTCTCCTCGGACTATTCACAATGAGCAGTTCTTC
abundance: -; j_gene: TRBJ2-2; v_gene: TRBV7-6; d_gene: -; CDR3aa: CASSLTPTGELFF; CDR3nt: TGTGCCAGCAGCCTTACGCCCACCGGGGAGCTGTTTTTT
abundance: -; j_gene: TRBJ2-1; v_gene: TRBV5-6; d_gene: TRBD1; CDR3aa: CASSLGQGKWNEQFF; CDR3nt: TGTGCCAGCAGCTTAGGACAGGGGAAGTGGAATGAGCAGTTCTTC
abundance: -; j_gene: TRBJ2-7; v_gene: TRBV19; d_gene: -; CDR3aa: CASSIISGGLNTYEQYF; CDR3nt: TGTGCCAGTAGTATAATCTCAGGGGGACTAAACACCTACGAGCAGTACTTC
abundance: -; j_gene: TRBJ2-1; v_gene: TRBV29-1; d_gene: -; CDR3aa: CSGRAGALNEQFF; CDR3nt: TGCAGCGGAAGGGCAGGGGCATTAAATGAGCAGTTCTTC
abundance: once; j_gene: TRBJ1-6; v_gene: TRBV2; d_gene: -; CDR3aa: CATPAQGQNSPLHF; CDR3nt: TGTGCCACCCCGGCCCAGGGCCAGAATTCACCCCTCCACTTT
abundance: -; j_gene: TRBJ1-5; v_gene: TRBV4-1; d_gene: -; CDR3aa: CASSRGTGQFIRNQPQHF; CDR3nt: TGCGCCAGCAGCCGGGGGACGGGCCAATTTATACGGAATCAGCCCCAGCATTTT
abundance: -; j_gene: TRBJ2-1; v_gene: TRBV9; d_gene: TRBD1; CDR3aa: CASSGGEQGAYNEQFF; CDR3nt: TGTGCCAGCAGCGGCGGGGAACAGGGGGCTTACAATGAGCAGTTCTTC
abundance: -; j_gene: TRBJ2-7; v_gene: TRBV13; d_gene: TRBD2; CDR3aa: CASSPGGGEGYYEQYF; CDR3nt: TGTGCCAGCAGCCCCGGCGGCGGGGAGGGATATTACGAGCAGTACTTC
abundance: -; j_gene: TRBJ2-3; v_gene: TRBV27; d_gene: TRBD1; CDR3aa: CASGQGSTDTQYF; CDR3nt: TGTGCCAGTGGACAGGGCTCCACAGATACGCAGTATTTT
abundance: -; j_gene: TRBJ2-7; v_gene: TRBV27; d_gene: -; CDR3aa: CASSPSVGPSSYEQYF; CDR3nt: TGTGCCAGCAGTCCCTCCGTGGGGCCAAGCTCCTACGAGCAGTACTTC
abundance: -; j_gene: TRBJ2-3; v_gene: TRBV27; d_gene: -; CDR3aa: CASTGTASTDTQYF; CDR3nt: TGTGCCAGCACCGGCACAGCTAGCACAGATACGCAGTATTTT
abundance: -; j_gene: TRBJ2-1; v_gene: TRBV11-2; d_gene: -; CDR3aa: CASSLDLLGGPSNEQFF; CDR3nt: TGTGCCAGCAGCTTAGATCTGCTCGGGGGGCCCTCCAATGAGCAGTTCTTC
abundance: -; j_gene: TRBJ2-3; v_gene: TRBV19; d_gene: -; CDR3aa: CATDSGRALPEYF; CDR3nt: TGTGCCACCGACAGTGGGCGGGCCCTACCGGAGTATTTT
abundance: once; j_gene: TRBJ1-1; v_gene: TRBV7-6; d_gene: -; CDR3aa: CAAEKWPNTEAFF; CDR3nt: TGTGCCGCTGAAAAGTGGCCGAACACTGAAGCTTTCTTT
abundance: -; j_gene: TRBJ2-7; v_gene: TRBV30; d_gene: -; CDR3aa: CAWSPPIWDTRGISYEQYF; CDR3nt: TGTGCCTGGAGCCCCCCAATTTGGGACACCAGAGGGATTTCCTACGAGCAGTACTTC
abundance: -; j_gene: TRBJ2-3; v_gene: TRBV4-2; d_gene: -; CDR3aa: CASSQVGNRAADTQYF; CDR3nt: TGTGCCAGCAGCCAAGTCGGGAACAGGGCAGCAGATACGCAGTATTTT
abundance: -; j_gene: TRBJ2-3; v_gene: TRBV2; d_gene: -; CDR3aa: CASSDGTSNTDTQYF; CDR3nt: TGTGCCAGCAGTGATGGGACCTCAAACACAGATACGCAGTATTTT
abundance: -; j_gene: TRBJ1-3; v_gene: TRBV5-4; d_gene: -; CDR3aa: CASSLSLDSGNTIYF; CDR3nt: TGTGCCAGCAGCCTCAGTCTAGACTCTGGAAACACCATATATTTT
abundance: -; j_gene: TRBJ2-1; v_gene: TRBV7-9; d_gene: -; CDR3aa: CASSHRDMPYNEQFF; CDR3nt: TGTGCCAGCAGCCACCGGGACATGCCCTACAATGAGCAGTTCTTC
abundance: -; j_gene: TRBJ2-7; v_gene: TRBV7-9; d_gene: -; CDR3aa: CASSSLYEQYF; CDR3nt: TGTGCCAGCAGCTCGTTATACGAGCAGTACTTC
abundance: -; j_gene: TRBJ2-1; v_gene: TRBV7-9; d_gene: -; CDR3aa: CASSPYPLDTYNEQFF; CDR3nt: TGTGCCAGCAGCCCCTATCCCTTGGACACCTACAATGAGCAGTTCTTC
abundance: -; j_gene: TRBJ1-2; v_gene: TRBV9; d_gene: TRBD1; CDR3aa: CASSVVTGEYGYTF; CDR3nt: TGTGCCAGCAGCGTAGTGACAGGGGAATATGGCTACACCTTC
abundance: -; j_gene: TRBJ2-3; v_gene: TRBV4-1; d_gene: -; CDR3aa: CASSQGWGSTDTQYF; CDR3nt: TGCGCCAGCAGCCAAGGGTGGGGGAGCACAGATACGCAGTATTTT
abundance: -; j_gene: TRBJ1-2; v_gene: TRBV9; d_gene: -; CDR3aa: CASSVRTENYGYTF; CDR3nt: TGTGCCAGCAGCGTAAGGACGGAGAACTATGGCTACACCTTC
abundance: once; j_gene: TRBJ1-3; v_gene: TRBV7-2; d_gene: TRBD1; CDR3aa: CASSTDDRVSGNTIYF; CDR3nt: TGTGCCAGCAGCACCGATGACAGGGTCTCTGGAAACACCATATATTTT
abundance: -; j_gene: TRBJ1-1; v_gene: TRBV6-6; d_gene: TRBD1; CDR3aa: CASSSGTGATEAFF; CDR3nt: TGTGCCAGCAGCTCCGGGACAGGGGCCACTGAAGCTTTCTTT
abundance: -; j_gene: TRBJ1-1; v_gene: TRBV19; d_gene: TRBD1; CDR3aa: CASSPRTGNTEAFF; CDR3nt: TGTGCCAGTAGTCCACGGACAGGGAACACTGAAGCTTTCTTT
abundance: -; j_gene: TRBJ1-2; v_gene: TRBV6-1; d_gene: -; CDR3aa: CASSEKGAWYGYTF; CDR3nt: TGTGCCAGCAGTGAGAAAGGGGCTTGGTATGGCTACACCTTC
abundance: few; j_gene: TRBJ2-7; v_gene: TRBV5-1; d_gene: TRBD1; CDR3aa: CASSSRSQGTSYEQYF; CDR3nt: TGCGCCAGCAGCTCTAGATCACAGGGGACATCCTACGAGCAGTACTTC
abundance: -; j_gene: TRBJ1-1; v_gene: TRBV9; d_gene: -; CDR3aa: CASSVADGEAFF; CDR3nt: TGTGCCAGCAGCGTAGCTGACGGTGAAGCTTTCTTT
abundance: -; j_gene: TRBJ2-2; v_gene: TRBV5-1; d_gene: TRBD2; CDR3aa: CASSLEGTSGRKNTGELFF; CDR3nt: TGCGCCAGCAGCTTGGAAGGGACTAGCGGGCGTAAGAACACCGGGGAGCTGTTTTTT
abundance: -; j_gene: TRBJ1-4; v_gene: TRBV4-1; d_gene: -; CDR3aa: CASSQKTGAGSKLFF; CDR3nt: TGCGCCAGCAGCCAAAAGACCGGGGCAGGGTCAAAACTGTTTTTT
abundance: -; j_gene: TRBJ2-1; v_gene: TRBV10-3; d_gene: -; CDR3aa: CAIREGSSEQFF; CDR3nt: TGTGCCATCAGGGAGGGTAGCTCCGAGCAGTTCTTC
abundance: -; j_gene: TRBJ1-1; v_gene: TRBV11-1; d_gene: -; CDR3aa: CASSLLGRAPEAFF; CDR3nt: TGTGCCAGCAGCTTACTAGGCAGGGCCCCTGAAGCTTTCTTT